This T cell receptor (beta chain) is from a study of read filtering for tumor transcriptome and immune sequencing. The ends lost 3 bases at V and 4 bases at J; junction bases unmatched: 9. Germline CDR1 is SGHNT and CDR2 is YYREEE (reference sequence). This CDR3 region has 16 residues. In its sample, this clonotype was seen many times. This library used 300 to 500 ng RNA and molecular barcoded adaptors spanning alpha/delta and beta/gamma chains. TCRdb used MiXCR to reprocess the reads, holding one entry per CDR3 protein. The sample has approximately 93,000 distinct CDR3 sequences; about 22% are singletons.

The TCR was taken from a donor aged 40 or over with multiple myeloma. Material: a population of CD138-negative cells sorted from bone marrow. This chain uses TRBV5-4 with TRBJ2-1, with TRBD2 matching over 8 bases. CDR3 residues: CASSSAGGSLYNEQFF. In DNA, the CDR3 is TGTGCCAGCAGCTCCGCGGGGGGCTCCTTGTACAATGAGCAGTTCTTC. The variable domain in full, with the rest retrieved from reference TRBV5-4 and TRBJ2-1, is ETGVTQSPTHLIKTRGQQVTLRCSSQSGHNTVSWYQQALGQGPQFIFQYYREEENGRGNFPPRFSGLQFPNYSSELNVNALELDDSALYLCASSSAGGSLYNEQFFGPGTRLTVL.